The T cell receptor beta chain described here comes from a study of cytomegalovirus exposure and HLA in healthy donors (TCRdb year 2017). The study in broad terms: An earlier analysis of roughly 500 of the donors reported about 250 Gb of sequence data and 117 million unique TCR beta sequences from about 180 million T cells. In an earlier analysis of 587 of the donors, high-throughput TCR beta sequencing was used to judge whether each TCR beta V gene segment behaved as functional or pseudogenic. A later genetic analysis used genome-wide SNP genotypes for about 65% of the roughly 670 donors, treating that subset as a discovery cohort. Donor age, sex, ethnicity and CMV serostatus were compiled together with the repertoire data. The study combined high-throughput TCR immunosequencing, statistical association of individual TCRs with disease status, and machine learning to predict cytomegalovirus infection status. Typing coverage varied by locus: 629-630 donors for A, B, C, DRB1 and DQB1; more than 500 for DQA1; around 570 for DPA1; approximately 450 for DPB1. Along with the approximately 700-subject first cohort, a separate validation cohort of over a hundred different subjects was used. The T cell repertoires of 666 subjects were profiled by immunosequencing and related to cytomegalovirus serostatus. Because of strong linkage in the cohort, four or five DR-DQ haplotypes were treated as single units for association and clustering. All discovery cohort repertoires had been generated using a single sequencing platform. The later analysis used no new phenotypic data to find candidate immune exposures, relying instead on TCR beta sequences and their occurrence across donors. The study aimed to test whether signatures of past pathogen exposure could be identified by cataloging public T cell receptors. Of the roughly 410 genotyped donors, 81% were placed in the genetic ancestry cluster associated with self-reported Caucasian donors. On average, about 200,000 unique TCR beta nucleotide sequences were sequenced per donor among a few hundred genotyped donors of the cohort, with 15% to 20% of those sequences being non-productive. A later analysis re-analyzed previously published TCR beta repertoires from 650 to 800 donors and added high-resolution HLA genotyping to study TCR occurrence patterns. About 300 gigabases of sequencing data and approximately 80 million unique TCR sequences were included in an early release covering around 650 HLA-typed donors. HLA typing covered class I and class II loci at four-digit resolution.

A remark on this clone: The clone's antigen remains unknown. Per-base qualities were not stored, and no clone one base away is much larger.

The cohort consisted of 650 to 700 healthy bone marrow donors. Cohort members were all nominally healthy when sampled, although unrecorded immune exposures were likely present. The donor was CMV seropositive and was included in the group of 250 to 350 seropositive cohort members. A peripheral blood sample was provided by each donor, and peripheral blood mononuclear cells were used for TCR beta sequencing. The Qiagen DNeasy Blood Extraction Kit was used to extract genomic DNA from the blood cell samples. Results and caveats for the whole study, not just this receptor: It was suggested by the authors that the approach could potentially be generalized to other disease states and immunological phenotypes. The classifier was reported to diagnose cytomegalovirus status with high specificity and sensitivity in both the original and validation cohorts. A later analysis associated about 16,000 TCR beta sequences with specific HLA alleles at a false discovery rate of 0.05. Broadly in line with IMGT annotations, most TCR beta V segments showed up in productive rearrangements about 90% or about 30% of the time in an earlier analysis of some 590 of the donors. CMV serostatus was the only immune exposure information available for the cohort. Roughly uniform sequencing depth across donors was assumed in presence/absence analyses, although this assumption may not hold. This cohort had only TCR beta chains sequenced, and the lack of alpha or paired-chain data limited which features could be detected. Because counts were too low, some 17 rarely observed V segments, including chromosome 9 orphons, were left out of the earlier analysis of about 620 of the donors. According to a later genetic analysis, donors in an Asian-associated ancestry cluster had fewer N-insertions in productive TCRs than the roughly 670-donor mean. An association between a missense DCLRE1C variant and V-gene and J-gene trimming of TCR beta chains was found in a later genetic analysis and replicated in an independent cohort. A further reported finding was that TCR beta sequences accurately predicted the HLA-A and HLA-B alleles for most subjects in the first cohort. In a later analysis, TCR association rates were found to vary across HLA loci, with the most associated TCRs seen for DRB1 alleles and the fewest for HLA-C alleles. Several of the top co-occurrence clusters appeared to be linked to parvovirus B19, influenza, CMV and Epstein-Barr virus, according to a later analysis. Strong co-occurrence of HLA alleles, especially DR and DQ, made assigning TCR associations to individual alleles difficult. A total of roughly 160 TCR beta chains were listed by the study as associated with cytomegalovirus. In vitro tests confirmed that three of the cytomegalovirus-associated TCR beta chains recognize cytomegalovirus antigens. The sequencing pipeline was judged likely to have produced a cluster of highly shared sequence variants as a technical artifact. A later analysis found that most CMV-associated TCR beta chains appeared HLA-restricted, with HLA associations seemingly driven largely by CMV exposure. Linkage disequilibrium might explain the correlated functional status among segregating V segments, but an unknown experimental factor could not be ruled out. In a later analysis, HLA-associated TCR beta chains showed more clonal expansion and lower generation probabilities than non-associated chains that were equally common. Because HLA typing was unavailable for some donors at each locus, only the typed subset was used in association tests. While some public TCRs were present in many individuals, most TCR sequences turned up only very rarely across donors.

Libraries were built with the immunoSEQ multiplex PCR assay. For the multiplex PCR, a mixture combining 60 forward primers for TCR Vbeta segments and 13 reverse primers for TCR Jbeta segments was used. The CDR3 region of rearranged TCR beta genes was amplified from genomic DNA with a multiplex PCR assay. The amplified TCR beta libraries were sequenced on the Illumina HiSeq System as 87-base-pair reads. In the authors' own workflow: A later analysis counted about 80 million unique TCR beta chains across the 700 or so repertoires, and 10 million to 12 million of these chains were shared by at least two donors. Raw reads were error-corrected and collapsed into unique sequences with a nearest-neighbor algorithm that merged closely related sequences to remove PCR and sequencing errors. CDR3 sequences were aligned to IMGT reference sequences to assign V, D and J gene segments. Each retained sequence needed at least a six-nucleotide match to both a V gene segment and a J gene segment. A rearrangement counted as productive if the CDR3 had no stop codons and remained in frame with V and J, and every other rearrangement counted as non-productive. CDR3 was defined by IMGT convention, running from the second conserved V-encoded cysteine to the conserved J-encoded phenylalanine. The earlier analysis of roughly 590 of the donors excluded any sequence lacking an unambiguous match to a single V gene segment. An earlier analysis of roughly 590 of the donors called V segments functional above 56.7% productive rearrangements and segregating when the between-donor standard deviation exceeded 5%. To diagnose cytomegalovirus status from the catalog of TCR beta chain sequences, a statistical classification framework was built. A later analysis assigned V and J genes by comparing TCR nucleotide sequences with IMGT/GENE-DB human TR gene sequences. Using the TCRdist pipeline, a later analysis assigned CDR3 sequences along with most-parsimonious VDJ recombination scenarios. In a later analysis, each TCR beta chain was defined by its CDR3 amino acid sequence together with its V-gene family, and reads lacking a unique V-gene family were excluded. To address suspected cross-contamination and a sequencing artifact, a later analysis removed around 590 highly shared, low-generation-probability nucleotide sequences. In a later analysis, a clonal expansion index was calculated for each public chain from normalized within-repertoire ranks of inferred template counts. Generation probabilities in a later analysis came from a VDJ recombination model fitted to out-of-frame rearrangements, and those results were checked against IGoR. Hypergeometric tests were used in a later analysis to score TCR-TCR, TCR-HLA and TCR-CMV co-occurrence, with a repertoire-size bias correction applied to the TCR pairs. False discovery rates were estimated in a later analysis by permuting HLA or CMV assignments 20 times. In a later analysis, co-occurring TCRs were grouped using DBSCAN, with TCRdist sequence similarity added in when clustering inside HLA-allele-positive subsets. Co-occurrence clustering excluded repertoires with fewer than 30,000 or more than 120,000 public chains, plus five with anomalous nucleotide sharing. This immuneACCESS table, as held by TCRdb, lists in-frame sequences with V and J called but not all clones. Of the missing ones, under half trace to an unresolved V gene in checked studies; the others have no known cause. V and J calls plus clone size are reproduced from that table; the DNA served to infer D and trimming. This sample gives 99,000 or so clones in total; 79% of them show up just once. The ten largest clones add up to more than 2.5% of the sample.

This clonotype was sampled from a male donor in good health and CMV-seropositive. Sequenced input: PBMCs.

The CDR3 here reads CASSSPRGVEQFF. The nucleotides are TGTGCCAGCAGTTCCCCCAGGGGAGTTGAGCAGTTCTTC. The rearranged chain carries TRBV6-1 and TRBJ2-1; tentative D gene TRBD1, with 6 bases matching. The germline V gene yields MNHNS for CDR1 and SASEGT for CDR2. Taken from cysteine to phenylalanine, the CDR3 has 13 residues. The kept DNA is CDR3 alone, 39 bases in frame from the first base. V is reduced by 5 bases and J by 9 bases, leaving a spacing of 14 bases between them.